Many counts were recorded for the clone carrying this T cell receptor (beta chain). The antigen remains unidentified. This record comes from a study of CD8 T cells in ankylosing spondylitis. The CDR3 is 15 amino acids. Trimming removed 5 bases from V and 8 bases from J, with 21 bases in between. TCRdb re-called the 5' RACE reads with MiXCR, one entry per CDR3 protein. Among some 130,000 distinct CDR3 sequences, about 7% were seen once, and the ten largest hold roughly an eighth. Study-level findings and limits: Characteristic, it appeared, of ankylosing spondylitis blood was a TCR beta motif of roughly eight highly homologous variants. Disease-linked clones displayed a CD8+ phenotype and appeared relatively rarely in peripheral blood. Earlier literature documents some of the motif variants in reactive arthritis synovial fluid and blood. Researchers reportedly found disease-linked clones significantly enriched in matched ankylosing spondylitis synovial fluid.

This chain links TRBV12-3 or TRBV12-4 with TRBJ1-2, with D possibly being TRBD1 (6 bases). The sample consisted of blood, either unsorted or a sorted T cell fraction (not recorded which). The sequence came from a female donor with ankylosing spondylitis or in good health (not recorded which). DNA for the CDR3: TGTGCCAGCAGTCCCCCGGGACGGAGGGGGATCGGCTACACCTTC. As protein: CASSPPGRRGIGYTF.